The clone carrying this T cell receptor (beta chain) was picked up one time. The sample comes from a study of technical replicates of blood from a few donors. Libraries were prepared by immunoSEQ multiplex PCR; TCRdb keeps only in-frame clonotypes and omits some of them. The table records approximately 70,000 clones, around 97% of them present only once. V lost 1 base and J lost 1, with 8 bases in between. Germline lookup yields CDR1 WNHNN and CDR2 SYGVQD (reference sequence). The CDR3 has 14 amino acids. The sequence came from a human donor in good health. The chain has TRBV10-1 and TRBJ2-7; maybe TRBD1 (6 bases). Sequenced: T cells isolated from PBMCs. DNA of the CDR3: TGCGCCAGCAGTGAGTTAGGGGGATCCTACGAGCAGTACTTC. Translation gives CASSELGGSYEQYF.